These T cell receptor beta chains were read from a single sample in a study of cytomegalovirus exposure and HLA in healthy donors. Libraries were prepared by immunoSEQ multiplex PCR; TCRdb keeps only in-frame clonotypes and omits some of them. The table shows roughly 150,000 clones, with 70% to 85% occurring only once. Specimen: PBMCs. These TCRs come from a man aged 35-49 years in good health and CMV-seropositive. Each CDR3 is given with its conserved first and last residue. The D gene is left open where the match is weak. Some rows have no size entry. The others give once, few or many, or a class for an expanded clone.

D gene: NA
J gene: TRBJ1-4
V gene: TRBV30
clone size: NA
CDR3 protein: CAWSFGAEKLFF
CDR3 DNA: TGTGCCTGGAGTTTTGGGGCTGAAAAACTGTTTTTT

D gene: TRBD2
J gene: TRBJ2-2
V gene: TRBV9
clone size: NA
CDR3 protein: CASSVATSGRNTGELFF
CDR3 DNA: TGTGCCAGCAGCGTAGCTACAAGCGGGAGGAACACCGGGGAGCTGTTTTTT

D gene: NA
J gene: TRBJ2-7
V gene: TRBV7-3
clone size: NA
CDR3 protein: CASSSAPTYEQYF
CDR3 DNA: TGTGCCAGCAGCTCCGCCCCAACTTACGAGCAGTACTTC

D gene: NA
J gene: TRBJ2-5
V gene: TRBV5-1
clone size: NA
CDR3 protein: CASSFPGEETQYF
CDR3 DNA: TGCGCCAGCAGCTTCCCAGGGGAAGAGACCCAGTACTTC

D gene: TRBD2
J gene: TRBJ2-7
V gene: TRBV13
clone size: once
CDR3 protein: CASSLGPSGNYHEQYF
CDR3 DNA: TGTGCCAGCAGCTTAGGCCCTAGCGGGAATTACCACGAGCAGTACTTC

D gene: NA
J gene: TRBJ2-7
V gene: TRBV9
clone size: NA
CDR3 protein: CASSVVSGGKIYEQYF
CDR3 DNA: TGTGCCAGCAGCGTAGTGTCTGGAGGCAAGATCTACGAGCAGTACTTC

D gene: NA
J gene: TRBJ2-7
V gene: TRBV6-6
clone size: NA
CDR3 protein: CASSYAKGGGIGEQYF
CDR3 DNA: TGTGCCAGCAGTTACGCCAAAGGGGGCGGGATAGGGGAGCAGTACTTC

D gene: TRBD2
J gene: TRBJ2-1
V gene: TRBV19
clone size: NA
CDR3 protein: CASTVLAGFNEQFF
CDR3 DNA: TGTGCCAGTACCGTACTAGCGGGGTTCAATGAGCAGTTCTTC

D gene: NA
J gene: TRBJ2-7
V gene: TRBV10-3
clone size: NA
CDR3 protein: CAISESRYEQYF
CDR3 DNA: TGTGCCATCAGTGAGTCCCGCTACGAGCAGTACTTC

D gene: NA
J gene: TRBJ1-5
V gene: TRBV12-5
clone size: NA
CDR3 protein: CASANFLGSNQPQHF
CDR3 DNA: TGTGCTAGTGCTAACTTCCTCGGGTCCAATCAGCCCCAGCATTTT

D gene: TRBD2
J gene: TRBJ2-5
V gene: TRBV11-2
clone size: NA
CDR3 protein: CASSLGISGSIETQYF
CDR3 DNA: TGTGCCAGCAGCTTAGGGATTAGCGGGAGTATAGAGACCCAGTACTTC

D gene: TRBD1
J gene: TRBJ2-7
V gene: TRBV7-7
clone size: NA
CDR3 protein: CASSPVGQGRQYF
CDR3 DNA: TGTGCCAGCAGCCCGGTCGGACAGGGAAGGCAGTACTTC

D gene: TRBD2
J gene: TRBJ2-7
V gene: TRBV5-1
clone size: NA
CDR3 protein: CASSQNSGSSYEQYF
CDR3 DNA: TGCGCCAGCAGCCAAAATAGCGGGAGCTCCTACGAGCAGTACTTC

D gene: TRBD1
J gene: TRBJ1-2
V gene: TRBV9
clone size: NA
CDR3 protein: CASSDGTGGGYTF
CDR3 DNA: TGTGCCAGCAGCGACGGGACAGGGGGCGGCTACACCTTC

D gene: NA
J gene: TRBJ2-7
V gene: TRBV25-1
clone size: many
CDR3 protein: CASSDRTYEQYF
CDR3 DNA: TGTGCCAGCAGTGACAGGACCTACGAGCAGTACTTC

D gene: TRBD1
J gene: TRBJ1-5
V gene: TRBV6-1
clone size: NA
CDR3 protein: CASSGTGDQPQHF
CDR3 DNA: TGTGCCAGCAGCGGTACAGGGGATCAGCCCCAGCATTTT

D gene: NA
J gene: TRBJ2-7
V gene: TRBV10-1
clone size: few
CDR3 protein: CASSENQGSYEQYF
CDR3 DNA: TGCGCCAGCAGTGAAAATCAGGGGTCCTACGAGCAGTACTTC

D gene: TRBD2
J gene: TRBJ2-3
V gene: TRBV6-1
clone size: NA
CDR3 protein: CASRDPSGSTDTQYF
CDR3 DNA: TGTGCCAGCAGAGACCCTAGCGGAAGCACAGATACGCAGTATTTT